The rows below give T cell receptor beta chains drawn from one sample of a study of T cell responses to AZD1222 COVID-19 vaccine. Assay: immunoSEQ multiplex PCR; the TCRdb copy retains only in-frame clones and omits some. The sample carries hundreds of thousands of clones, approximately 94% recorded once. The specimen was peripheral blood, collected 28 days after the second AZD1222 dose. The origin of the receptors is an adult who received the AZD1222 COVID-19 vaccine. Both conserved end residues are part of each CDR3. Each record gives: D gene, V gene, J gene, clone size, CDR3 DNA, CDR3 protein. A D gene is named only where the DNA matches it firmly. For some rows the clone size is stated as once, few or many, or as a class when expanded; others skip it.

d_call: -; v_call: TRBV7-2; j_call: TRBJ2-1; clone_size: -; cdr3_nt: TGTGCCAGCAGCCCTCACGGTGCAGGTTCGAGACAGCAGTTCTTC; cdr3_aa: CASSPHGAGSRQQFF
d_call: -; v_call: TRBV28; j_call: TRBJ2-3; clone_size: -; cdr3_nt: TGTGCCAGCAGCCCAGGGGAGGGAGATACGCAGTATTTT; cdr3_aa: CASSPGEGDTQYF
d_call: TRBD1; v_call: TRBV2; j_call: TRBJ1-2; clone_size: -; cdr3_nt: TGTGCCAGCAGTGTACAGGGGAGGTATGGCTACACCTTC; cdr3_aa: CASSVQGRYGYTF
d_call: TRBD1; v_call: TRBV7-2; j_call: TRBJ1-2; clone_size: -; cdr3_nt: TGTGCCAGCAGCTTAGATGGCAGGGGGCAAAACTATGGCTACACCTTC; cdr3_aa: CASSLDGRGQNYGYTF
d_call: TRBD1; v_call: TRBV15; j_call: TRBJ1-2; clone_size: once; cdr3_nt: TGTGCCACCAGCCGGACCGGGACAGCTAACTATGGCTACACCTTC; cdr3_aa: CATSRTGTANYGYTF
d_call: TRBD1; v_call: TRBV5-4; j_call: TRBJ2-1; clone_size: -; cdr3_nt: TGTGCCAGCAGCTTACAGGGGGCCTACAATGAGCAGTTCTTC; cdr3_aa: CASSLQGAYNEQFF
d_call: -; v_call: TRBV2; j_call: TRBJ1-4; clone_size: -; cdr3_nt: TGTGCCAGCAGGGCGGGATCAACTAATGAAAAACTGTTTTTT; cdr3_aa: CASRAGSTNEKLFF
d_call: -; v_call: TRBV6-5; j_call: TRBJ1-2; clone_size: -; cdr3_nt: TGTGCCAGCAACGGGGGCCCCACCTCCTATGGCTACACCTTC; cdr3_aa: CASNGGPTSYGYTF
d_call: TRBD1; v_call: TRBV10-2; j_call: TRBJ2-1; clone_size: -; cdr3_nt: TGCGCCAGCGGACAGGTTAATGAGCAGTTCTTC; cdr3_aa: CASGQVNEQFF
d_call: -; v_call: TRBV7-9; j_call: TRBJ1-2; clone_size: -; cdr3_nt: TGTGCCAGCAGCAACCACCAGCGGGAGACCTATGGCTACACCTTC; cdr3_aa: CASSNHQRETYGYTF